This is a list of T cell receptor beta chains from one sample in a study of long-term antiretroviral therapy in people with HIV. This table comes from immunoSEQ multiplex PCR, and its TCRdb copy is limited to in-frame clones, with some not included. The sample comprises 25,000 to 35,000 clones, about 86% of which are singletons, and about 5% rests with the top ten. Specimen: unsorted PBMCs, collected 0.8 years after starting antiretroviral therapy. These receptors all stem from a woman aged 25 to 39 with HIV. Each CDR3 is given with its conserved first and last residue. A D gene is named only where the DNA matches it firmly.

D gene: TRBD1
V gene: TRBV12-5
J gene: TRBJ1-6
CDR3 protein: CASGFGGQGFPGSPLHF

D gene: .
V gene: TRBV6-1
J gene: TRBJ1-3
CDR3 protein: CASNTGYYSGNTIYF

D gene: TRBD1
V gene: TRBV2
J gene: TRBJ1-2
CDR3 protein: CASSSGQSNYGYTF

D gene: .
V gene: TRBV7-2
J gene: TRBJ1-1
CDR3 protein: CASSLAFWGEAFF

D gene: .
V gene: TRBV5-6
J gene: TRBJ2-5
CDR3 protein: CASSLSLAVRPQETQYF

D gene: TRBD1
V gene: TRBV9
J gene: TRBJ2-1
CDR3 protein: CASSVPTGDNEQFF

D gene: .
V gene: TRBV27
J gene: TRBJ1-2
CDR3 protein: CAIRVGYGYTF

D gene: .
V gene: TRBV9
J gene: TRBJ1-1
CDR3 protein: CASSVGVTEAFF

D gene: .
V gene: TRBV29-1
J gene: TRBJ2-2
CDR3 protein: CSVHTANTGELFF

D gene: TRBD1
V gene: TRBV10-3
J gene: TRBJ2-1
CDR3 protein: CAISERTGYNEQFF

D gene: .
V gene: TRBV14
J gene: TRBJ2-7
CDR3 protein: CASSQGLQGPLYEQYF

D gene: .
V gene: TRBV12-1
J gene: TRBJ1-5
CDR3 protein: CASSSRDRGEGPQHF

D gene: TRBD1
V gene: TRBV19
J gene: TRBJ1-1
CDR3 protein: CASAAGTGDTEAFF

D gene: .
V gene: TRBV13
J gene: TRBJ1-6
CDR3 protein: CASSSGTENSPLHF